The rows below give T cell receptor beta chains drawn from one sample of a study of shared clonotypes between healthy human individuals. Using immunoSEQ multiplex PCR, the repertoire was profiled, and TCRdb retains in-frame clones only, with some absent. The sample carries 550,000 to 850,000 clones, about 74% recorded once. Sequencing was done on a sample of memory CD4+ T cells sorted from blood. All receptors derive from a woman in her 30s in good health. Each CDR3 is given with its conserved first and last residue. Fields, in order: D gene, V gene, clone size, J gene, CDR3 DNA, CDR3 protein. D genes are given only for firm matches. Not all rows give a size; the values are once, few, many and, for expanded clones, a class.

D: -
V: TRBV6-6
size: -
J: TRBJ2-7
DNA: TGTGCCAGCAGGTACGGACCTAGCAGAAGCTACGAGCAGTACTTC
CDR3: CASRYGPSRSYEQYF

D: TRBD1
V: TRBV28
size: once
J: TRBJ1-2
DNA: TGTGCCAGCAGTTTCCGGGACAGGGGGCGCGGGGATGTCTATGGCTACACCTTC
CDR3: CASSFRDRGRGDVYGYTF

D: -
V: TRBV15
size: -
J: TRBJ1-6
DNA: TGTGCCACCAGTACCGGGACGGTGAATTCACCCCTCCACTTT
CDR3: CATSTGTVNSPLHF

D: TRBD2
V: TRBV18
size: -
J: TRBJ2-2
DNA: TGTGCCAGCTCAAAAGGACTAGCGAGAACCACCGGGGAGCTGTTTTTT
CDR3: CASSKGLARTTGELFF

D: TRBD1
V: TRBV19
size: -
J: TRBJ2-6
DNA: TGTGCCAGTAGTATCACAGGGGTTGGGGCCAACGTCCTGACTTTC
CDR3: CASSITGVGANVLTF

D: TRBD2
V: TRBV11-2
size: -
J: TRBJ2-1
DNA: TGTGCCAGCAGCTCCCGGGGGTCTAGCGGGAACAATGAGCAGTTCTTC
CDR3: CASSSRGSSGNNEQFF

D: TRBD2
V: TRBV2
size: -
J: TRBJ2-7
DNA: TGTGCCAGCACATACGGTAGCGGGAGTGGCGAGCAGTACTTC
CDR3: CASTYGSGSGEQYF

D: -
V: TRBV7-3
size: -
J: TRBJ2-3
DNA: TGTGCCAGCAGCTTAACGCCTAGCGCCACAGATACGCAGTATTTT
CDR3: CASSLTPSATDTQYF

D: TRBD2
V: TRBV2
size: once
J: TRBJ2-7
DNA: TGTGCCAGCAGTCCCGGGACTAGCGTTTCCGAGCAGTACTTC
CDR3: CASSPGTSVSEQYF

D: -
V: TRBV5-1
size: -
J: TRBJ1-1
DNA: TGCGCCAGCAGCTTCGATCCCGGGACAGAAGCTTTCTTT
CDR3: CASSFDPGTEAFF

D: -
V: TRBV19
size: once
J: TRBJ2-5
DNA: TGTGCCAGTAGTATGACCCTCTACCAGGAGACCCAGTACTTC
CDR3: CASSMTLYQETQYF

D: -
V: TRBV6-4
size: -
J: TRBJ1-1
DNA: TGTGCCAGCAGTGAACAGGGAGGGAACACTGAAGCTTTCTTT
CDR3: CASSEQGGNTEAFF

D: -
V: TRBV28
size: -
J: TRBJ1-2
DNA: TGTGCCAGCAGTTTTTTGGGGGGGTATTATGGCTACACCTTC
CDR3: CASSFLGGYYGYTF

D: -
V: TRBV18
size: -
J: TRBJ1-1
DNA: TGTGCCAGCTCACCACGGGAGGGCACTGAAGCTTTCTTT
CDR3: CASSPREGTEAFF

D: TRBD1
V: TRBV28
size: once
J: TRBJ2-5
DNA: TGTGCCAGCAGAAAACCGGGACAGGGTATTATGGAGACCCAGTACTTC
CDR3: CASRKPGQGIMETQYF

D: TRBD1
V: TRBV11-2
size: -
J: TRBJ2-7
DNA: TGTGCCAGCAGCGAAGTTATTAGGGACAGGCGCTACGAGCAGTACTTC
CDR3: CASSEVIRDRRYEQYF

D: -
V: TRBV27
size: -
J: TRBJ1-1
DNA: TGTGCCAGCAGTTTATACGGGGTCGAGGGCACTGAAGCTTTCTTT
CDR3: CASSLYGVEGTEAFF

D: -
V: TRBV9
size: -
J: TRBJ2-5
DNA: TGTGCCAGCAGCGTAGGCGGCGCTCAGGAGACCCAGTACTTC
CDR3: CASSVGGAQETQYF

D: TRBD2
V: TRBV2
size: -
J: TRBJ2-7
DNA: TGTGCCAGCAGGCGGACTAGCGGGAGTTCGTTTTACGAGCAGTACTTC
CDR3: CASRRTSGSSFYEQYF

D: TRBD1
V: TRBV7-9
size: -
J: TRBJ2-2
DNA: TGTGCCAGCAGCTTAGCGACAGGGCACGGGGAGCTGTTTTTT
CDR3: CASSLATGHGELFF

D: TRBD2
V: TRBV7-2
size: -
J: TRBJ2-3
DNA: TGTGCCAGCAGCTTACGGGAGGTGGCAGATACGCAGTATTTT
CDR3: CASSLREVADTQYF

D: TRBD2
V: TRBV7-9
size: -
J: TRBJ2-7
DNA: TGTGCCAGCAGCTTACTCGGGGGGTACGAGCAGTACTTC
CDR3: CASSLLGGYEQYF

D: -
V: TRBV28
size: few
J: TRBJ2-7
DNA: TGTGCCAGCAGTTTGGAGGGGTCCCCCTACGAGCAGTACTTC
CDR3: CASSLEGSPYEQYF

D: TRBD1
V: TRBV27
size: -
J: TRBJ1-1
DNA: TGTGCCAGCAGTCCACACAGGGGTTACACTGAAGCTTTCTTT
CDR3: CASSPHRGYTEAFF

D: -
V: TRBV7-6
size: -
J: TRBJ2-2
DNA: TGTGCCAGCAGCCCCCGAGGGGGCACCGGGGAGCTGTTTTTT
CDR3: CASSPRGGTGELFF

D: -
V: TRBV2
size: -
J: TRBJ1-5
DNA: TGTGCCAGCCAGAAGAACAGGGACTTGGGCAATCAGCCCCAGCATTTT
CDR3: CASQKNRDLGNQPQHF

D: -
V: TRBV28
size: -
J: TRBJ1-5
DNA: TGTGCCAGCAGTTTGGCCCTAGAGGGGCAGCCCCAGCATTTT
CDR3: CASSLALEGQPQHF

D: TRBD1
V: TRBV6-5
size: -
J: TRBJ2-4
DNA: TGTGCCAGCAGTTACTCGCCGGGACAGAGAAACATTCAGTACTTC
CDR3: CASSYSPGQRNIQYF

D: -
V: TRBV15
size: -
J: TRBJ1-3
DNA: TGTGCCACCAGCAGGAGGAGAGGGCTCGAAAAGGGTGACACCATATATTTT
CDR3: CATSRRRGLEKGDTIYF

D: TRBD2
V: TRBV6-6
size: -
J: TRBJ2-7
DNA: TGTGCCAGCAGCCAACTAGCGGGAGTTCTCCACGAGCAGTACTTC
CDR3: CASSQLAGVLHEQYF

D: -
V: TRBV28
size: few
J: TRBJ2-6
DNA: TGTGCCAGCAGTTTCCAGCGTAACTCTGGGGCCAACGTCCTGACTTTC
CDR3: CASSFQRNSGANVLTF

D: TRBD1
V: TRBV18
size: -
J: TRBJ1-1
DNA: TGTGCCAGCTCACAGGGACAGGCATTAGGCACTGAAGCTTTCTTT
CDR3: CASSQGQALGTEAFF

D: TRBD2
V: TRBV29-1
size: -
J: TRBJ2-1
DNA: TGCAGCGTTATAGTCAGGACTAGTCTTTATAACAATGAGCAGTTCTTC
CDR3: CSVIVRTSLYNNEQFF

D: -
V: TRBV5-4
size: -
J: TRBJ2-2
DNA: TGTGCCAGCACCGCTTTTTTAGGGGCGCAAGGAGCCGGGGAGCTGTTTTTT
CDR3: CASTAFLGAQGAGELFF

D: -
V: TRBV25-1
size: -
J: TRBJ2-5
DNA: TGTGCCAGCAGTGACCCCCCGGCCCAGTTTCCCGCGGCGGAGACCCAGTACTTC
CDR3: CASSDPPAQFPAAETQYF

D: -
V: TRBV28
size: -
J: TRBJ1-2
DNA: TGTGCCAGCAGTTCCGTAGGCAGACTACTATATGGCTACACCTTC
CDR3: CASSSVGRLLYGYTF

D: -
V: TRBV15
size: once
J: TRBJ2-1
DNA: TGTGCCACCAGCAGAGAATCCCCCGGCTACAATGAGCAGTTCTTC
CDR3: CATSRESPGYNEQFF